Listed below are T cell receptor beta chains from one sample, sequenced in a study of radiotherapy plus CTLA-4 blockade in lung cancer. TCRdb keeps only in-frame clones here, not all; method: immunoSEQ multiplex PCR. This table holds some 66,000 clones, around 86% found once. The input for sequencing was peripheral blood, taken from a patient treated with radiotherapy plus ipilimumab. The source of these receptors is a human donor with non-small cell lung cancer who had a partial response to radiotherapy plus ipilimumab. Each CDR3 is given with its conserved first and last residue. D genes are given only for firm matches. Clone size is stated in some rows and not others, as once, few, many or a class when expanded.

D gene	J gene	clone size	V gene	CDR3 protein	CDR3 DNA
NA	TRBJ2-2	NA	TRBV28	CASSFRGRTNTGELFF	TGTGCCAGCAGTTTTAGGGGCCGGACGAACACCGGGGAGCTGTTTTTT
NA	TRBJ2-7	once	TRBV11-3	CASSLLKSSYEQYF	TGTGCCAGCAGCTTACTAAAGAGCTCCTACGAGCAGTACTTC
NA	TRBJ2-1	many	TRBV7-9	CASSFSSSYNEQFF	TGTGCCAGCAGCTTCTCCAGCTCCTACAATGAGCAGTTCTTC
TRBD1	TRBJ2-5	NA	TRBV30	CAWSRQGGLETQYF	TGTGCCTGGAGTAGACAGGGGGGATTAGAGACCCAGTACTTC
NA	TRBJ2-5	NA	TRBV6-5	CAGSSTGETQYF	TGTGCCGGCAGCTCGACCGGGGAGACCCAGTACTTC
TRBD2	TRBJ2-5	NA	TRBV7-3	CASSLTGLAGEETQYF	TGTGCCAGCAGCTTAACGGGACTAGCGGGAGAAGAGACCCAGTACTTC
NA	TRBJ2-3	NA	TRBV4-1	CASSQGNSRDTDTQYF	TGCGCCAGCAGCCAAGGTAATAGCAGAGACACAGATACGCAGTATTTT
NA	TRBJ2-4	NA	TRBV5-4	CASSSAEIAKNIQYF	TGTGCCAGCAGCTCAGCGGAAATAGCCAAAAACATTCAGTACTTC
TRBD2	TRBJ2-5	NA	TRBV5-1	CASSLGSGRWETQYF	TGCGCCAGCAGCTTGGGATCCGGGAGGTGGGAGACCCAGTACTTC
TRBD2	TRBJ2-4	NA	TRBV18	CASSPSTGTKKNIQYF	TGTGCCAGCTCACCTTCCACCGGGACTAAGAAAAACATTCAGTACTTC
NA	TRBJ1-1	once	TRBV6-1	CASRTEGSRNTEAFF	TGTGCCAGCAGGACCGAGGGTAGCCGGAACACTGAAGCTTTCTTT
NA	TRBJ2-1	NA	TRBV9	CASSGDRSEQFF	TGTGCCAGCAGCGGCGACAGGTCTGAGCAGTTCTTC
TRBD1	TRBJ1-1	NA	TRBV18	CASGGQSNTEAFF	TGTGCCAGTGGGGGACAGTCGAACACTGAAGCTTTCTTT
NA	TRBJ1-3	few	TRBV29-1	CSVGGSSGNTIYF	TGCAGCGTGGGGGGGAGCTCTGGAAACACCATATATTTT
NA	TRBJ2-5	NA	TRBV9	CASSPSGETQYF	TGTGCCAGCAGCCCCTCCGGAGAGACCCAGTACTTC
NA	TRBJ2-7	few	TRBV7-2	CASSLASGVEQYF	TGTGCCAGCAGCTTAGCCTCAGGGGTCGAGCAGTACTTC
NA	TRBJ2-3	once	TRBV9	CASSWDHTGDTQYF	TGTGCCAGCAGCTGGGACCATACAGGGGATACGCAGTATTTT
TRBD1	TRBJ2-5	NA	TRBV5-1	CASRAGTGGEETQYF	TGCGCCAGCAGGGCCGGGACAGGGGGCGAGGAGACCCAGTACTTC
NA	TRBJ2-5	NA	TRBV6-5	CASSLSDSKETQYF	TGTGCCAGCAGCCTCTCCGACAGTAAAGAGACCCAGTACTTC
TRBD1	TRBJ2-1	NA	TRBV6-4	CASSDRGLYNEQFF	TGTGCCAGCAGTGACAGGGGGCTCTACAATGAGCAGTTCTTC
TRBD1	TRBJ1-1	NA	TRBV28	CASSLIAGQPRTEAFF	TGTGCCAGCAGTTTAATTGCGGGACAGCCTCGCACTGAAGCTTTCTTT
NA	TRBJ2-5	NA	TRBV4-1	CASSQNRPTGQETQYF	TGCGCCAGCAGCCAAAATCGCCCGACGGGACAAGAGACCCAGTACTTC
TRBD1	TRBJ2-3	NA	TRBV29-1	CSVGDREDTQYF	TGCAGCGTTGGGGACAGGGAAGATACGCAGTATTTT
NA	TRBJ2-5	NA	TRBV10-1	CASSGSRGETQYF	TGCGCCAGCAGTGGTAGCCGAGGGGAGACCCAGTACTTC
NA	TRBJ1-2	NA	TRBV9	CASSPGVGGYTF	TGTGCCAGCAGCCCAGGGGTAGGTGGCTACACCTTC
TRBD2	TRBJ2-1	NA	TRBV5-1	CASSPAPSGSSYNEQFF	TGCGCCAGCAGCCCGGCCCCTAGCGGGAGCTCCTACAATGAGCAGTTCTTC
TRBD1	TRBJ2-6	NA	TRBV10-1	CASKRDRSRPGGANVLTF	TGCGCCAGCAAGAGGGACAGATCCCGCCCCGGTGGGGCCAACGTCCTGACTTTC
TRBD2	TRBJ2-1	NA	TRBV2	CAFSGGRAYNEQFF	TGTGCCTTCTCGGGGGGGCGGGCTTACAATGAGCAGTTCTTC
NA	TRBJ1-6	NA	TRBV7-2	CASSLVGRDNSPLHF	TGTGCCAGCAGCTTAGTCGGCAGGGATAATTCACCCCTCCACTTT
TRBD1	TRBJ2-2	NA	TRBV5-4	CASTRIQGETGELFF	TGTGCCAGCACTCGGATACAGGGGGAAACCGGGGAGCTGTTTTTT
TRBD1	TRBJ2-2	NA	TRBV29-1	CSVDGGQGATGELFF	TGCAGCGTTGATGGGGGGCAGGGGGCGACCGGGGAGCTGTTTTTT
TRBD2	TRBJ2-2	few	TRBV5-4	CASSSTSGRPWFF	TGTGCCAGCAGCTCTACTAGCGGCCGGCCCTGGTTTTTT
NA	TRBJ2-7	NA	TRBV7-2	CASSYTRGRGYEQYF	TGTGCCAGCAGCTACACCAGGGGACGAGGCTACGAGCAGTACTTC
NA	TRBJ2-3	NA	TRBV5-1	CASSLISGADTQYF	TGCGCCAGCAGCTTAATTTCGGGGGCAGATACGCAGTATTTT
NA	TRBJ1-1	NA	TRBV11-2	CASSLARTEAFF	TGTGCCAGCAGCTTAGCCCGGACTGAAGCTTTCTTT
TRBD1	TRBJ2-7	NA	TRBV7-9	CASSSGQAEQYF	TGTGCCAGCAGCTCGGGACAGGCCGAGCAGTACTTC
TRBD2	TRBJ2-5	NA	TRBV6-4	CASRRTTLGLAGETQYF	TGTGCCAGCAGAAGAACCACCCTGGGACTAGCGGGAGAGACCCAGTACTTC
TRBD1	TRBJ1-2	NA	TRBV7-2	CASSSRDRGHYGYTF	TGTGCCAGCAGCTCCCGGGACAGGGGGCACTATGGCTACACCTTC
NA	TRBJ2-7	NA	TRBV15	CATSNPGLTNTYEQYF	TGTGCCACCAGCAACCCGGGACTTACCAACACGTACGAGCAGTACTTC
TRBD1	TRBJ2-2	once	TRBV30	CTWKGDRGDGELFF	TGTACCTGGAAGGGTGACAGGGGGGACGGGGAGCTGTTTTTT
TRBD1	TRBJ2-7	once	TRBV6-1	CASTRTGGEQYF	TGTGCCAGCACAAGGACAGGGGGCGAGCAGTACTTC
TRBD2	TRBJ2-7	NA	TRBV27	CASSLGTAGTSGSEQYF	TGTGCCAGCAGTTTAGGGACAGCCGGGACTAGCGGGTCAGAGCAGTACTTC
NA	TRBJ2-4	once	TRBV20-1	CSARDSQVLYF	TGCAGTGCCCGGGACTCTCAGGTTCTGTACTTC
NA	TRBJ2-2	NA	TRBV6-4	CASSGVGGSGTGELFF	TGTGCCAGCAGCGGGGTCGGTGGGAGCGGTACCGGGGAGCTGTTTTTT
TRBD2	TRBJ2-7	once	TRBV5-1	CASSPRTSGSKDDVYEQYF	TGCGCCAGCAGCCCTCGGACTAGCGGGAGTAAAGATGACGTCTACGAGCAGTACTTC
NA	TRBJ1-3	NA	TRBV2	CASTKTRSNTIYF	TGTGCCAGCACCAAGACACGAAGTAACACCATATATTTT
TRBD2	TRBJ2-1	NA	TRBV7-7	CASSKLAGHNEQFF	TGTGCCAGCAGTAAACTAGCGGGTCACAATGAGCAGTTCTTC
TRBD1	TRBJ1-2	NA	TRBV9	CASSGGQGDGYTF	TGTGCCAGCAGCGGCGGACAGGGGGATGGCTACACCTTC
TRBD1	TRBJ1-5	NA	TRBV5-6	CASSRTGFSQPQHF	TGTGCCAGCAGCCGGACAGGGTTTTCTCAGCCCCAGCATTTT
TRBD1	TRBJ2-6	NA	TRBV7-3	CASSSSGGSGANVLTF	TGTGCCAGCAGCTCCTCAGGGGGCTCTGGGGCCAACGTCCTGACTTTC
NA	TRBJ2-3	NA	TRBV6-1	CASSEEGQFRTQYF	TGTGCCAGCAGTGAAGAAGGACAGTTTCGTACGCAGTATTTT